The present T cell receptor beta chain was sequenced within a study of control samples from healthy donors and cancer patients. The protocol was immunoSEQ multiplex PCR, while the TCRdb copy is restricted to in-frame clones and leaves out a portion. The table shows approximately 150,000 clones, with about 90% occurring only once. The CDR3 runs to 16 residues. Germline V CDR1 and CDR2: MGHRA, YSYEKL. On this clone itself: An end of the junction differs from the germline gene, which may be a read error. This same CDR3 is encoded by further DNA sequences in the sample.

The sequenced sample consisted of blood. V gene TRBV4-1 combines with J gene TRBJ1-1; D ambiguous. This TCR was sampled from a young woman in good health. In DNA, the CDR3 is TGCGCCAGTAGCCAAGCATACGGATTTAGAAACACTGAAGCTTTCTTT. Encoded protein: CASSQAYGFRNTEAFF.